A selection of T cell receptor beta chains follows, all from one sample in a study of graft-versus-host responses after intestinal transplantation. The table came from immunoSEQ multiplex PCR; TCRdb's copy has only in-frame clones and leaves some out. The top ten clones hold about 0.2% of a sample with around 100,000 clones, 90% to 95% of them seen once. These TCRs' antigens remain unknown. Source: unstimulated CD4+ T cells sorted from spleen or lymph node cells, taken before transplant. The receptor set was obtained from a human donor who was the organ donor for an intestinal transplant. CDR3s include the opening cysteine and the closing phenylalanine or tryptophan. A D gene is named only where the DNA matches it firmly. Clone sizes are given selectively: once, few, many, or a class where the clone is expanded.

CDR3nt | CDR3aa | abundance | v_gene | len | d_gene | j_gene
TGTGCCAGCAGTTACAGGAACACTGAAGCTTTCTTT | CASSYRNTEAFF | . | TRBV6-6 | 12 | . | TRBJ1-1
TGCAGTGCTAGAGATATTGTGGGCTACACCTTC | CSARDIVGYTF | . | TRBV20-1 | 11 | . | TRBJ1-2
TGTGCCAGCTCTGGAAACCTAAACAGGGCCTACGAGCAGTACTTC | CASSGNLNRAYEQYF | . | TRBV18 | 15 | . | TRBJ2-7
TGTGCCAGCAGTTTAGCCGCCCTTAGGTTCGAGCAGTACTTC | CASSLAALRFEQYF | . | TRBV28 | 14 | . | TRBJ2-7
TGTGCCAGCAGTGAAAGTACAGTCCCTTACGAGCAGTACTTC | CASSESTVPYEQYF | . | TRBV6-1 | 14 | . | TRBJ2-7
TGCGCCAGCAGCTTTACAGGGGGCTCTGGAAACACCATATATTTT | CASSFTGGSGNTIYF | . | TRBV5-1 | 15 | TRBD1 | TRBJ1-3
TGTGCCAGCAGCCTTACTAATTACAATGAGCAGTTCTTC | CASSLTNYNEQFF | once | TRBV9 | 13 | . | TRBJ2-1
TGTGCCAGTACCCAAACAGGGGACACCGGGGAGCTGTTTTTT | CASTQTGDTGELFF | . | TRBV19 | 14 | TRBD1 | TRBJ2-2
TGTGCCAGCAGTTTAAGGGCTAGCGGGCTGTCGGAGACCCAGTACTTC | CASSLRASGLSETQYF | . | TRBV28 | 16 | TRBD2 | TRBJ2-5
TGTGCCAGCAGTTACGACCGAGGGGCCACTGAAGCTTTCTTT | CASSYDRGATEAFF | . | TRBV6-6 | 14 | . | TRBJ1-1
TGTGCCAGCAGCGTACAAGGGACCCACTATGGCTACACCTTC | CASSVQGTHYGYTF | . | TRBV6-6 | 14 | . | TRBJ1-2
TGTGCCAGCAGCTTCGGACTAGCGGGGTACAATGAGCAGTTCTTC | CASSFGLAGYNEQFF | . | TRBV7-2 | 15 | TRBD2 | TRBJ2-1
TGTGCCAGCAGTTTAAGCGGGGATTCCCGAACCTACGAGCAGTACTTC | CASSLSGDSRTYEQYF | once | TRBV27 | 16 | TRBD2 | TRBJ2-7
TGCAGCGTTGTAGGACAGACGAACACTGAAGCTTTCTTT | CSVVGQTNTEAFF | . | TRBV29-1 | 13 | . | TRBJ1-1
TGTGCCAGTAGTAGGACAGCAACTAATGAAAAACTGTTTTTT | CASSRTATNEKLFF | . | TRBV19 | 14 | . | TRBJ1-4
TGCAGCGTTGAAGGACAGCCCAGGAACACTGAAGCTTTCTTT | CSVEGQPRNTEAFF | . | TRBV29-1 | 14 | . | TRBJ1-1
TGTGCCAGCAGGGCTGCCGAAAGGACGGACGCCCGAGAGGCTTTCTTT | CASRAAERTDAREAFF | . | TRBV2 | 16 | . | TRBJ1-1
TGTGCCAGCAGCCAAACTGGGGAGGGGGGCACTGGGGCCAACGTCCTGACTTTC | CASSQTGEGGTGANVLTF | . | TRBV9 | 18 | . | TRBJ2-6
TGTGCCAGTAGTTCTAGCGGAGGCCCCCGAGGGACCCAGTACTTC | CASSSSGGPRGTQYF | . | TRBV19 | 15 | TRBD2 | TRBJ2-5
TGTGCCATCAGTGACGGGACTAGCACAGATACGCAGTATTTT | CAISDGTSTDTQYF | . | TRBV10-3 | 14 | . | TRBJ2-3
TGCGCCAGCAGCTTGGAACTAGCGGGTGGATTTAATGAGCAGTTCTTC | CASSLELAGGFNEQFF | . | TRBV5-1 | 16 | TRBD2 | TRBJ2-1